The clone carrying this T cell receptor (beta chain) was found many times. As yet, its antigen is unknown. This entry belongs to a study of regulatory T cells in long-lasting Graves disease. Time point reported: persistent/refractory GD, antithyroid drugs over 5 years with positive TRAb. RNA isolated from PBMCs was used to make the TCR library. Staff drew approximately 9.9 milliliters of peripheral blood into EDTA tubes. Whole-study findings and limits: Persistent disease showed a preference for TRBV28, TRBJ1-2 and TRBJ2-5.

Germline CDR1 SNHLY, CDR2 FYNNEI. The CDR3 has 14 amino acids. The trim removed 4 bases at V and 5 bases at J, leaving 4 bases unmatched. Construction of the TCR beta libraries employed iRepertoire HTBI primers in conjunction with Arm-PCR of CDR3 regions. TCRdb used MiXCR to reprocess the multiplex PCR reads, holding one entry per CDR3 protein. The table records about 310,000 distinct CDR3 sequences, 20% to 25% of them present only once. Sample: peripheral blood mononuclear cells (PBMCs), taken when the disease was refractory, from a patient treated with antithyroid drugs. This TCR derives from a female donor with Graves disease. The rearrangement uses TRBV2 and TRBJ2-5; 10 bases line up with TRBD2. The CDR3 loop reads CASSVASGSETQYF. The CDR3 region has the DNA TGTGCCAGCAGTGTGGCTAGCGGGAGTGAGACCCAGTACTTC.